This T cell receptor beta chain was sequenced for a study of shared clonotypes between healthy human individuals. Germline lookup yields CDR1 ENHRY and CDR2 SYGVKD. CDR3 length: 13 residues. V was shortened by 6 bases and J by 5 bases, with 14 bases between the two germline ends. This clone appeared a few times. The repertoire was sequenced with immunoSEQ multiplex PCR; TCRdb's copy has only in-frame clones and lacks some. In the table there are tens of thousands of clones, about 61% of which are singletons. The receptor was derived from a man in his thirties or forties in good health. The gene calls are TRBV10-3 and TRBJ2-7; no clear D gene. The sequencing input was memory CD8+ T cells sorted from blood. As to subset: CD45RO+ cells pooled with CCR7-negative TemRA cells. In DNA, the CDR3 is TGTGCCATCAGCTTTGACCGGTCGAACGAGCAGTACTTC. This codes for CAISFDRSNEQYF.